These T cell receptor beta chains were read from a single sample in a study of shared clonotypes between healthy human individuals. Sequencing was performed with immunoSEQ multiplex PCR; in TCRdb, only in-frame clones are kept and a portion is missing. The top ten clones hold around 10% of a sample with a few hundred thousand clones, over 65% of them seen once. Sequences were obtained from memory CD4+ T cells sorted from blood. The receptors shown here come from a man under 40 in good health. Each CDR3 is given with its conserved first and last residue. Each record gives: J gene, D gene, clone size, V gene, CDR3 protein, CDR3 DNA. The D gene is left open where the match is weak. Size values are once, few and many counts, or a class for expanded clones, and some rows have none.

TRBJ1-1 . few TRBV6-5 CASSFQGGSEAFF TGTGCCAGCAGTTTTCAGGGAGGCTCTGAAGCTTTCTTT
TRBJ1-1 . few TRBV6-1 CASSEMRDTEAFF TGTGCCAGCAGTGAAATGCGGGACACTGAAGCTTTCTTT
TRBJ1-1 TRBD1 few TRBV2 CASRIGTGVTEAFF TGTGCCAGCAGGATAGGGACAGGGGTTACTGAAGCTTTCTTT
TRBJ1-2 . . TRBV5-1 CASSLDQGPNYGYTF TGCGCCAGCAGCTTGGACCAGGGCCCCAACTATGGCTACACCTTC
TRBJ1-1 . . TRBV18 CASSPVGTTNTEAFF TGTGCCAGCTCACCAGTCGGGACGACGAACACTGAAGCTTTCTTT
TRBJ2-3 TRBD2 . TRBV7-3 CASSALAGEGTQYF TGTGCCAGCAGCGCACTAGCGGGAGAGGGTACGCAGTATTTT
TRBJ2-5 TRBD2 . TRBV2 CASGTRRPHQTQYF TGTGCCAGCGGGACTAGGAGGCCTCATCAGACCCAGTACTTC
TRBJ2-2 . . TRBV27 CASSSRGTDVRDTGELFF TGTGCCAGCAGTTCCCGCGGGACAGACGTCCGGGACACCGGGGAGCTGTTTTTT
TRBJ2-1 . . TRBV15 CATSRESAGRSYNEQFF TGTGCCACCAGCAGAGAATCGGCGGGGCGCTCCTACAATGAGCAGTTCTTC
TRBJ2-3 . . TRBV10-3 CAISVGQDTQYF TGTGCCATCAGTGTAGGTCAGGATACGCAGTATTTT
TRBJ2-7 TRBD2 . TRBV7-3 CASSLTGTSGSYEQYF TGTGCCAGCAGCTTAACTGGGACTAGCGGGAGCTACGAGCAGTACTTC
TRBJ1-3 . . TRBV19 CASSAAGGSGNTIYF TGTGCCAGTAGTGCCGCCGGGGGCTCTGGAAACACCATATATTTT
TRBJ1-1 TRBD1 . TRBV28 CASNSGQLNTEAFF TGTGCCAGCAACTCGGGACAGCTGAACACTGAAGCTTTCTTT
TRBJ2-3 . . TRBV2 CASSLRFRASTDTQYF TGTGCCAGCAGCCTGCGATTTCGGGCATCGACAGATACGCAGTATTTT
TRBJ1-5 . few TRBV28 CASSSGSQPQHF TGTGCCAGCAGTTCAGGGTCTCAGCCCCAGCATTTT